A selection of T cell receptor beta chains follows, all from one sample in a study of T cell changes during pregnancy in multiple sclerosis. Sequencing was performed with immunoSEQ multiplex PCR; in TCRdb, only in-frame clones are kept and a portion is missing. This sample has about 36,000 clones, with 90% to 95% found just once. This specimen consisted of CD4+ T cells from peripheral blood mononuclear cells, obtained in the second trimester of pregnancy. The origin of the receptors is a female donor in good health, enrolled as a control in a pregnancy study. CDR3s include the opening cysteine and the closing phenylalanine or tryptophan. D genes are given only for firm matches. Rows may omit the clone size; those that give it use once, few, many or a size class.

D gene	clone size	V gene	J gene	CDR3 DNA	CDR3 protein
.	.	TRBV14	TRBJ2-1	TGTGCCAGCAGCCGATCAGGGTATGAGCAGTTCTTC	CASSRSGYEQFF
TRBD2	.	TRBV11-2	TRBJ2-3	TGTGCCAGCAGCCCTAGCGGTGTTGTGGATACGCAGTATTTT	CASSPSGVVDTQYF
.	.	TRBV30	TRBJ1-6	TGTGCCTGGAGTGTCCAATCACCCCTCCACTTT	CAWSVQSPLHF
.	.	TRBV27	TRBJ1-4	TGTGCCAGCAGTTTAGCCCCGGGTTTTGGTGAAAAACTGTTTTTT	CASSLAPGFGEKLFF
TRBD1	.	TRBV28	TRBJ1-5	TGTGCCAGCAGTCCCAGACAGGGGTGGCGCAATCAGCCCCAGCATTTT	CASSPRQGWRNQPQHF
TRBD2	.	TRBV5-1	TRBJ2-7	TGCGCCAGCAGAAAAGCGGGAGGGAACGAGCAGTACTTC	CASRKAGGNEQYF
.	.	TRBV6-1	TRBJ1-1	TGTGCCAGCAGTGAAGCGCCAGGGATCGTGACTTTCTTT	CASSEAPGIVTFF
TRBD2	.	TRBV12-5	TRBJ2-7	TGTGCTAGTGGTCCGGCGACTAGCGGGACCCCCTACGAGCAGTACTTC	CASGPATSGTPYEQYF
TRBD1	.	TRBV19	TRBJ2-3	TGTGCCAGTAGTATCGGGACAGGGCGCACAGATACGCAGTATTTT	CASSIGTGRTDTQYF
TRBD1	.	TRBV25-1	TRBJ2-7	TGTGCCAGCAGCCGACCCGGACAGGTGAGCTACGAGCAGTACTTC	CASSRPGQVSYEQYF
TRBD1	.	TRBV28	TRBJ2-6	TGTGCCACCCAATCAGGGACAGCCGGGGCCAACGTCCTGACTTTC	CATQSGTAGANVLTF
.	.	TRBV5-1	TRBJ2-1	TGCGCCAGCAGCTTCGGTCTAGGGGCCCTCTCCTACAATGAGCAGTTCTTC	CASSFGLGALSYNEQFF
TRBD2	.	TRBV6-1	TRBJ2-5	TGTGCCAGCAGTCTTTCGGGGGGCCAAGAGACCCAGTACTTC	CASSLSGGQETQYF
TRBD1	.	TRBV28	TRBJ2-1	TGTGCCAGCAGTTTATGGGGGACAGGGTCGATAGGAAATGAGCAGTTCTTC	CASSLWGTGSIGNEQFF
TRBD2	.	TRBV18	TRBJ2-7	TGTGCCAGCTCACCAGCCCCCCATTCTAGCGGGAATATTTACGAGCAGTACTTC	CASSPAPHSSGNIYEQYF
.	.	TRBV6-1	TRBJ2-7	TGTGCCAGCAGTGACCCTAGCCTCTCCGAGCAGTACTTC	CASSDPSLSEQYF
TRBD1	once	TRBV30	TRBJ1-5	TGTGCCTGGAATTACAGGGGATCGGATCAGCCCCAGCATTTT	CAWNYRGSDQPQHF
.	.	TRBV5-1	TRBJ1-2	TGCGCCAGCAGCTTGGGCGGAACCGGGTGGGACTATGGCTACACCTTC	CASSLGGTGWDYGYTF
TRBD1	.	TRBV6-5	TRBJ2-7	TGTGCCAGCACCCGGGACAGTAACTCCTACGAGCAGTACTTC	CASTRDSNSYEQYF
TRBD1	.	TRBV18	TRBJ1-2	TGTGCCAGCTCACCTCTTCCTACCGGGACAGGCAACTATGGCTACACCTTC	CASSPLPTGTGNYGYTF
.	once	TRBV5-6	TRBJ1-4	TGTGCCAGCAGGTCGACGGGGAATGATGAAAAACTGTTTTTT	CASRSTGNDEKLFF
.	once	TRBV5-4	TRBJ1-2	TGTGCCAGCACGGCCGGGGATTACGACTATGGCTACACCTTC	CASTAGDYDYGYTF
.	.	TRBV11-3	TRBJ2-6	TGTGCCAGCAGCTTTAACGGAATCCCCGGGGGGGCCAACGTCCTGACTTTC	CASSFNGIPGGANVLTF
TRBD1	.	TRBV13	TRBJ1-1	TGTGCCAGCAGCCCACCACAGGGGGACACTGAAGCTTTCTTT	CASSPPQGDTEAFF
TRBD1	.	TRBV6-1	TRBJ1-2	TGTGCCAGCAGTGTTGCGGGACAGGGGGTTTTCGGCTACACCTTC	CASSVAGQGVFGYTF
.	.	TRBV7-2	TRBJ2-3	TGTGCCAGCAGCCCTTACACAGATACGCAGTATTTT	CASSPYTDTQYF